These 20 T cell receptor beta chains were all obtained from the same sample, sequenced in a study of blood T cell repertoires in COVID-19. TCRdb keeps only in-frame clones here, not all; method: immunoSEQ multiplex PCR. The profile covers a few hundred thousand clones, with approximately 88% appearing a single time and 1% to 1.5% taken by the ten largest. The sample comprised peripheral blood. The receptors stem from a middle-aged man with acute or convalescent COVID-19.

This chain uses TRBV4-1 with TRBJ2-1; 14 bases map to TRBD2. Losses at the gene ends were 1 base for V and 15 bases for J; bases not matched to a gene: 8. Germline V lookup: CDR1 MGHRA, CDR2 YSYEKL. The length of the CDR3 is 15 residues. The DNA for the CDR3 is TGCGCCAGCAGCCAAGGACTAGCGGGGGGGGCTGGGTTGTTCTTC. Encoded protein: CASSQGLAGGAGLFF.

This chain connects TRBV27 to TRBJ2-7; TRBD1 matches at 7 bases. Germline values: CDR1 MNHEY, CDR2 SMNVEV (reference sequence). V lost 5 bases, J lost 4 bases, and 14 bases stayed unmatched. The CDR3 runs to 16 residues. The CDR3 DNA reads TGTGCCAGCAGTCCGACAGGGCTCCAACCCTTATACGAGCAGTACTTC. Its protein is CASSPTGLQPLYEQYF.

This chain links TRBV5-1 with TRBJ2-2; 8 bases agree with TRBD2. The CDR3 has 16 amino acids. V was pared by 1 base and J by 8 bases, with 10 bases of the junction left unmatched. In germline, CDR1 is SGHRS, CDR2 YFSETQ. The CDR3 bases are TGCGCCAGCAGCTTGAGCGAGCGGGAGATCCCGGGGGAGCTGTTTTTT. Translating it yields CASSLSEREIPGELFF.

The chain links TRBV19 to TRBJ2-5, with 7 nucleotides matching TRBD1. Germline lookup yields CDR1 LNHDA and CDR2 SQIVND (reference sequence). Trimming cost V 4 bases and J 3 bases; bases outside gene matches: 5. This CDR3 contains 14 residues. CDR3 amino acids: CASSRDSTKETQYF. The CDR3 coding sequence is TGTGCCAGTAGTAGGGACAGCACCAAAGAGACCCAGTACTTC.

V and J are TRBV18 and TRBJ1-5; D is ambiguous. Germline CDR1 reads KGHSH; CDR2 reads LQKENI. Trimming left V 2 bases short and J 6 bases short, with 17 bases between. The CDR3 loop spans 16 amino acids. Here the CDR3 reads CASSPYFRSRSQPQHF. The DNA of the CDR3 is TGTGCCAGCTCACCATATTTCAGGTCACGTTCTCAGCCCCAGCATTTT.

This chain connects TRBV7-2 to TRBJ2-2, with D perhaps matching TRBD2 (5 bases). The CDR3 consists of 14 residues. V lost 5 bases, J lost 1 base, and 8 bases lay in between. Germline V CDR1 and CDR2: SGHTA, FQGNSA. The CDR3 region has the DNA TGTGCCAGCAGCCGGGATCAGAACACCGGGGAGCTGTTTTTT. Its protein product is CASSRDQNTGELFF.

The CDR3 DNA sequence: TGTGCCAGCAGTTTGATCGGGGTTCGGGAAAAACTGTTTTTT. Protein product: CASSLIGVREKLFF. This chain uses TRBV28 with TRBJ1-4, with D unclear. Germline loops: CDR1 MDHEN, CDR2 SYDVKM. Trimming shortened V by 3 bases and J by 8 bases, and 13 bases separated the two germline ends. The CDR3 consists of 14 residues.

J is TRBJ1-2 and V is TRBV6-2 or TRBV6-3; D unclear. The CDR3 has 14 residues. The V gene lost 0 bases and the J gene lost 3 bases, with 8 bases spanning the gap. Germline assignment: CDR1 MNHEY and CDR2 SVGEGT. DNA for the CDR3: TGTGCCAGCAGTTACTCTAGCCCCTACTATGGCTACACCTTC. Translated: CASSYSSPYYGYTF.

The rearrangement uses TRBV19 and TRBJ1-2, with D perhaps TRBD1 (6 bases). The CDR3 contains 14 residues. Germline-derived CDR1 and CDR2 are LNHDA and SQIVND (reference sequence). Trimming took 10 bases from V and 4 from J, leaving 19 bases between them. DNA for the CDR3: TGTGCCACTCATACTCCGGGACAAGCCTATGGCTACACCTTC. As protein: CATHTPGQAYGYTF.

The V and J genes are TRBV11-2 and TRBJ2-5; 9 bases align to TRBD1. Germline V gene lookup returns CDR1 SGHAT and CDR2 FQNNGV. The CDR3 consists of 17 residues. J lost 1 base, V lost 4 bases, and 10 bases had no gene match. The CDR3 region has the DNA TGTGCCAGCAGCTCCCGGTTCGGACAGGGGACCCAAGAGACCCAGTACTTC. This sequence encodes CASSSRFGQGTQETQYF. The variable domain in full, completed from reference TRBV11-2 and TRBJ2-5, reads EAGVAQSPRYKIIEKRQSVAFWCNPISGHATLYWYQQILGQGPKLLIQFQNNGVVDDSQLPKDRFSAERLKGVDSTLKIQPAKLEDSAVYLCASSSRFGQGTQETQYFGPGTRLLVL.

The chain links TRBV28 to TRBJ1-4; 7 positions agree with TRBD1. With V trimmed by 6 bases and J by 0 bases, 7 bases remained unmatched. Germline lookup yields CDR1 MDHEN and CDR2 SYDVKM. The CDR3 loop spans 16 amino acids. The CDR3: CASSQYQGATNEKLFF. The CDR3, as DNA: TGTGCCAGCAGCCAATACCAGGGGGCAACTAATGAAAAACTGTTTTTT.

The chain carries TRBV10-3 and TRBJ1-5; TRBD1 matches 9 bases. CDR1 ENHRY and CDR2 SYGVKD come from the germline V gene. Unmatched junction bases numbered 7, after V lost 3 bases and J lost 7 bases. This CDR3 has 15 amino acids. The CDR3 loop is CAISDNRGLRQPQHF. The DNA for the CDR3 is TGTGCCATCAGTGACAACAGGGGGCTGAGGCAGCCCCAGCATTTT.

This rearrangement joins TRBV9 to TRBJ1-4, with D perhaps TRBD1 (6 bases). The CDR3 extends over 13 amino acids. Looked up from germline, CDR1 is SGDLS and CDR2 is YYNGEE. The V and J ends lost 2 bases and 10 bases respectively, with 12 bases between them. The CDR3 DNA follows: TGTGCCAGCAGCGTCCAGGGGCGAGGAAAACTGTTTTTT. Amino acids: CASSVQGRGKLFF.

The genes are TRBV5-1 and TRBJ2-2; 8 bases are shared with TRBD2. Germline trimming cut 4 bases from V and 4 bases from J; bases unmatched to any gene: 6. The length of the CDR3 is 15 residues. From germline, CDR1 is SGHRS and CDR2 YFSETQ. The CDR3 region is CASSLGLVGTGELFF. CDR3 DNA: TGCGCCAGCAGCCTGGGACTAGTAGGCACCGGGGAGCTGTTTTTT.

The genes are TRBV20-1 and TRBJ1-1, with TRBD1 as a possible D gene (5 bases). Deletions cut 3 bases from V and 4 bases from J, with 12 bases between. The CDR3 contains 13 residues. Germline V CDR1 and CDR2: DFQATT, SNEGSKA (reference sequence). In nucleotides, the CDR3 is TGCAGTGCTAGTACGCCGGGACTCACTGAAGCTTTCTTT. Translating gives CSASTPGLTEAFF.

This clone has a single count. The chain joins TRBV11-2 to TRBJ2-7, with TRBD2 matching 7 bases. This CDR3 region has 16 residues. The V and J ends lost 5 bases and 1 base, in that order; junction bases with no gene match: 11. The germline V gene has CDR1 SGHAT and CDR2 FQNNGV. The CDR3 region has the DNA TGTGCCAGCAGCCTTCGGGTAGCGGGTGTTTCCTACGAGCAGTACTTC. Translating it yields CASSLRVAGVSYEQYF. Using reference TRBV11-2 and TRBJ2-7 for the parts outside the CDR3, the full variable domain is EAGVAQSPRYKIIEKRQSVAFWCNPISGHATLYWYQQILGQGPKLLIQFQNNGVVDDSQLPKDRFSAERLKGVDSTLKIQPAKLEDSAVYLCASSLRVAGVSYEQYFGPGTRLTVT.

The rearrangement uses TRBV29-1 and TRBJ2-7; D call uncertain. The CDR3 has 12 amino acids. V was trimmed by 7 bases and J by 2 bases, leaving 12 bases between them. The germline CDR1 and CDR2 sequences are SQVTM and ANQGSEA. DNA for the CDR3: TGCAGCGCCGGCGGAGACACCTACGAGCAGTACTTC. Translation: CSAGGDTYEQYF.

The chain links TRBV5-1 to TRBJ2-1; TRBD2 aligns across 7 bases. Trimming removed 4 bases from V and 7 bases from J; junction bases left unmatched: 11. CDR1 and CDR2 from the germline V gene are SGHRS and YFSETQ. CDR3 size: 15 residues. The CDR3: CASSRTSGTINEQFF. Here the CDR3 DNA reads TGCGCCAGCAGCCGCACCAGCGGGACCATTAATGAGCAGTTCTTC. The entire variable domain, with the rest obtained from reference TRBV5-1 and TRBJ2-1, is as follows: KAGVTQTPRYLIKTRGQQVTLSCSPISGHRSVSWYQQTPGQGLQFLFEYFSETQRNKGNFPGRFSGRQFSNSRSEMNVSTLELGDSALYLCASSRTSGTINEQFFGPGTRLTVL.

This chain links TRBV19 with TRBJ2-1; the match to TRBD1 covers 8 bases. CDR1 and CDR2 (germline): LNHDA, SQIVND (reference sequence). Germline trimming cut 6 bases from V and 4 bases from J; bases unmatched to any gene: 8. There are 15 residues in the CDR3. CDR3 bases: TGTGCCAGTAGACCTGACAGGGGCGCATACAATGAGCAGTTCTTC. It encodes CASRPDRGAYNEQFF. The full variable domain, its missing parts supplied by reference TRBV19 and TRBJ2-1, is DGGITQSPKYLFRKEGQNVTLSCEQNLNHDAMYWYRQDPGQGLRLIYYSQIVNDFQKGDIAEGYSVSREKKESFPLTVTSAQKNPTAFYLCASRPDRGAYNEQFFGPGTRLTVL.

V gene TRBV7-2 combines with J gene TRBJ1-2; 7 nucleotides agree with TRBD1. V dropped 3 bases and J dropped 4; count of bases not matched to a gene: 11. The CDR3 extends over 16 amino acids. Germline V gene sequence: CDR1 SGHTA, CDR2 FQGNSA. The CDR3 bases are TGTGCCAGCAGCTTGTGGGGGACAGACTCCCTCTATGGCTACACCTTC. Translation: CASSLWGTDSLYGYTF.